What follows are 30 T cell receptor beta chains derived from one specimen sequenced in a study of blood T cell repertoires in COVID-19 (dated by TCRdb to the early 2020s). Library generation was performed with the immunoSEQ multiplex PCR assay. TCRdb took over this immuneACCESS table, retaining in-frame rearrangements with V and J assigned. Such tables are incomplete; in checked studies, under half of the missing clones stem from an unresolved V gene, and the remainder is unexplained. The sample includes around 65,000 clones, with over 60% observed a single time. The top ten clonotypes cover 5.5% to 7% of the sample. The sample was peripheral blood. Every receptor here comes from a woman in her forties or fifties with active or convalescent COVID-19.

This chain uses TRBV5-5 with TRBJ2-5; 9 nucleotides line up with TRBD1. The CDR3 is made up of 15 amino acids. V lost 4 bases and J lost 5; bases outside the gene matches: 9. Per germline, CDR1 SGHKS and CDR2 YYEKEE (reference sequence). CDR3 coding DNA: TGTGCCAGCAGCGTAGGGGACAGGGAGTGGGAGACCCAGTACTTC. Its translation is CASSVGDREWETQYF.

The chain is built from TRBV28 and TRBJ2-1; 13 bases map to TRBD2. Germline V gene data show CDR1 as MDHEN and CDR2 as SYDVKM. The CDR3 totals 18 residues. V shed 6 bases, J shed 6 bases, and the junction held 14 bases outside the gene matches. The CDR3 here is CASSSMGRTSGSLNEQFF. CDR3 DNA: TGTGCCAGCAGCTCCATGGGCCGGACTAGCGGGAGTCTCAATGAGCAGTTCTTC.

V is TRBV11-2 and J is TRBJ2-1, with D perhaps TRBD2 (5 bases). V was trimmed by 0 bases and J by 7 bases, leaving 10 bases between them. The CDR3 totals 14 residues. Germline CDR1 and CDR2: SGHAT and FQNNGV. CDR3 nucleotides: TGTGCCAGCAGCTTAGATAATCGAGGGAATGAGCAGTTCTTC. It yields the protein CASSLDNRGNEQFF.

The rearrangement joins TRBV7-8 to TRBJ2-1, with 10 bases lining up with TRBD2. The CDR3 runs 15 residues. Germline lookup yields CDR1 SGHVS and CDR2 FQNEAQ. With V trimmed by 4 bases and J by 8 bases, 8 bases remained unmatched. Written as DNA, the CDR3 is TGTGCCAGCAGCTCCATCTCGACTAGCGGGTATGAGCAGTTCTTC. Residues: CASSSISTSGYEQFF. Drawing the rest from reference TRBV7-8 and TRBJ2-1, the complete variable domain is GAGVSQSPRYKVAKRGQDVALRCDPISGHVSLFWYQQALGQGPEFLTYFQNEAQLDKSGLPSDRFFAERPEGSVSTLKIQRTQQEDSAVYLCASSSISTSGYEQFFGPGTRLTVL.

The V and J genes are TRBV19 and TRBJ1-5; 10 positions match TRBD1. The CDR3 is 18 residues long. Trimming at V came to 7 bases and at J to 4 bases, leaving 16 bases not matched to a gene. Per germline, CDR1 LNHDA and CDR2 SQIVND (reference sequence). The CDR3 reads CASTAVLTGGARNQPQHF. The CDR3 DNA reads TGTGCCAGTACCGCCGTCTTGACAGGGGGCGCGAGGAATCAGCCCCAGCATTTT.

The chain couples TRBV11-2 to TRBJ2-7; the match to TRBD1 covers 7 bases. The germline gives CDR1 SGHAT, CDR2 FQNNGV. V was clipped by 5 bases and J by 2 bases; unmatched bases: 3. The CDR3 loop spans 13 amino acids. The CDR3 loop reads CASSRGTAYEQYF. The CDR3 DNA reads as TGTGCCAGCAGCCGAGGGACAGCCTACGAGCAGTACTTC.

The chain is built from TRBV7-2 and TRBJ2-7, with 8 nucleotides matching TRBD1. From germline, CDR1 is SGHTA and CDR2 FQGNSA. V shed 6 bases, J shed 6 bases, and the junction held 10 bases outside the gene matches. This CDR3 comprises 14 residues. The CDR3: CASSYDRGLGEQYF. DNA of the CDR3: TGTGCCAGCAGTTATGACAGGGGCTTGGGCGAGCAGTACTTC. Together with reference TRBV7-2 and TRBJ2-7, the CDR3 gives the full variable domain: GAGVSQSPSNKVTEKGKDVELRCDPISGHTALYWYRQSLGQGLEFLIYFQGNSAPDKSGLPSDRFSAERTGGSVSTLTIQRTQQEDSAVYLCASSYDRGLGEQYFGPGTRLTVT.

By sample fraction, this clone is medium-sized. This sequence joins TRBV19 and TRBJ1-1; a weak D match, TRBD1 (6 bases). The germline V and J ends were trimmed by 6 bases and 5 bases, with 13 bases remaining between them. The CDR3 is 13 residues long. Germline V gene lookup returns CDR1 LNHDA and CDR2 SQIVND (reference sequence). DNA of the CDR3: TGTGCCAGTAGATTAGGGGGTCGGACTGAAGCTTTCTTT. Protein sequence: CASRLGGRTEAFF.

The CDR3 is CASSQVLPGIRREQFF. The CDR3 DNA reads as TGCGCCAGCAGCCAAGTTTTGCCCGGGATCAGGCGGGAGCAGTTCTTC. The chain is built from TRBV4-1 and TRBJ2-1; maybe TRBD2 (5 bases). CDR1 MGHRA and CDR2 YSYEKL come from the germline V gene. This CDR3 has 16 amino acids. V was trimmed by 1 base and J by 10 bases, leaving 20 bases between them.

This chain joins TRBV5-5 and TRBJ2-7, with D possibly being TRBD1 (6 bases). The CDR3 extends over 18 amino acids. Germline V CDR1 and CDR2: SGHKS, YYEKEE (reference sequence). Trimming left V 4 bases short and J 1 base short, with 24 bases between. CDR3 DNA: TGTGCCAGCAGCCACATTCTAACCGGGACACTTTTTTCCTACGAGCAGTACTTC. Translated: CASSHILTGTLFSYEQYF.

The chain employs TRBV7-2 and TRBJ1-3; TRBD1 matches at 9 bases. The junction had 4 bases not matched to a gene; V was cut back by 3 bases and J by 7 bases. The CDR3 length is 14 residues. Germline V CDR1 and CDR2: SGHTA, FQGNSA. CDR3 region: CASSFRQGGNTIYF. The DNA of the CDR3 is TGTGCCAGCAGCTTCCGACAGGGGGGGAACACCATATATTTT.

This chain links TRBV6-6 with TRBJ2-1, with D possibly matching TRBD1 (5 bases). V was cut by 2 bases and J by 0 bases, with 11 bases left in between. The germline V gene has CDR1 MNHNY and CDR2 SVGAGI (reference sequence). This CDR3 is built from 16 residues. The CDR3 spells CASSYTQDPSYNEQFF. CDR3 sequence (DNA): TGTGCCAGCAGTTACACACAGGATCCCTCCTACAATGAGCAGTTCTTC.

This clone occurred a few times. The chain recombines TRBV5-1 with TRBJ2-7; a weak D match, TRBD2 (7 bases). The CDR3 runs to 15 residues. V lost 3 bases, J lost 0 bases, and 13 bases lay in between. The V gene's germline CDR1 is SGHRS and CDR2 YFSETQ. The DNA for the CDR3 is TGCGCCAGCAGCTCCAAGGGGGGGAGCTCCTACGAGCAGTACTTC. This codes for CASSSKGGSSYEQYF.

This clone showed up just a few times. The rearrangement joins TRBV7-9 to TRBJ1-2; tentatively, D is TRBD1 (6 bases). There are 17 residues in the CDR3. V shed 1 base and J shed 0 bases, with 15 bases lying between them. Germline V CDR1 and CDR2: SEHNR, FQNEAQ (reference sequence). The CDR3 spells CASSLGYRDNSNYGYTF. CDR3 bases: TGTGCCAGCAGCTTAGGGTACCGGGACAACTCTAACTATGGCTACACCTTC.

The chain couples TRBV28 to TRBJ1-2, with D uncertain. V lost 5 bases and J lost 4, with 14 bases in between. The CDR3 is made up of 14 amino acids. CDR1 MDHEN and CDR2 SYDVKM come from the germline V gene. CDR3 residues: CASSTQPSIYGYTF. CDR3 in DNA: TGTGCCAGCAGTACTCAACCAAGTATCTATGGCTACACCTTC.

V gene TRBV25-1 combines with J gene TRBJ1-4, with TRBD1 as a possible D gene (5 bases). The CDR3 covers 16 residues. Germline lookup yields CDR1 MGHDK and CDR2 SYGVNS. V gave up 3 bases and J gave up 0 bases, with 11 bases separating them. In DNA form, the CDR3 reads TGTGCCAGCAGTGACCCTCGGGGGGCAACTAATGAAAAACTGTTTTTT. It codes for CASSDPRGATNEKLFF.

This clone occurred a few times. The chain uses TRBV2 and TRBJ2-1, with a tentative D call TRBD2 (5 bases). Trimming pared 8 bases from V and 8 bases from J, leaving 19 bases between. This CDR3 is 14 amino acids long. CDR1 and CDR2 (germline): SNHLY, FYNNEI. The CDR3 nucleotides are TGTGCCAGCTGGGTGGAGGTGGGCCCTGATGAGCAGTTCTTC. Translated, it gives CASWVEVGPDEQFF.

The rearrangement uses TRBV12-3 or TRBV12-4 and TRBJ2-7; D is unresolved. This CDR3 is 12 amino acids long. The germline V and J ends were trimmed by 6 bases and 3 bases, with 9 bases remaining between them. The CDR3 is CASSAGYYEQYF. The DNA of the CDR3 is TGTGCCAGCAGCGCAGGATACTACGAGCAGTACTTC.

The CDR3 sequence is CASSQEGQGENEQFF. Here the CDR3 DNA reads TGTGCCAGCAGCCAAGAGGGGCAGGGGGAGAATGAGCAGTTCTTC. The V gene is TRBV4-2, the J gene TRBJ2-1; TRBD1 matches at 7 bases. Per the germline V gene, CDR1 is LGHNA and CDR2 is YNFKEQ. This CDR3 is built from 15 residues. V shed 0 bases and J 7 bases; nucleotides not matched to a gene: 6.

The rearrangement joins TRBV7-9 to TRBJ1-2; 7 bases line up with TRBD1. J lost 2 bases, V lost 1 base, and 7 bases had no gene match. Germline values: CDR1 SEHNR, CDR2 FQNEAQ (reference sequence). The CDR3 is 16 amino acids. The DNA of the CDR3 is TGTGCCAGCAGCTTAGGACAGGGTAACGAAAACTATGGCTACACCTTC. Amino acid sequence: CASSLGQGNENYGYTF.

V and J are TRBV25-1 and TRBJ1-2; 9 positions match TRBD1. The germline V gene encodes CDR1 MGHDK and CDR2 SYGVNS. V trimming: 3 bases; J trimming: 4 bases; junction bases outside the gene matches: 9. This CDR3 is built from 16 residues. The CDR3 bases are TGTGCCAGCAGTGAGGGGGACAGGGAACCCTTCTATGGCTACACCTTC. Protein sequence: CASSEGDREPFYGYTF.

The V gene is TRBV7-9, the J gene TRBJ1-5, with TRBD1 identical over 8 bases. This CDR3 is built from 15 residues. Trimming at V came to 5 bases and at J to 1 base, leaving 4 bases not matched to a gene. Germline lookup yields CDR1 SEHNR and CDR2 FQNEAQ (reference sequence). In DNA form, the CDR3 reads TGTGCCAGCAGCCCAGGGGGCCCGAGCAATCAGCCCCAGCATTTT. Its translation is CASSPGGPSNQPQHF.

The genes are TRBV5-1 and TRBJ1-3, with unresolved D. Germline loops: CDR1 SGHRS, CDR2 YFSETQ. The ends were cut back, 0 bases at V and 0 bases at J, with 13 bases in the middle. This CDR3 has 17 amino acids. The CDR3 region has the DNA TGCGCCAGCAGCTTGGGAGCCTCGGGTTACTCTGGAAACACCATATATTTT. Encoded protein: CASSLGASGYSGNTIYF. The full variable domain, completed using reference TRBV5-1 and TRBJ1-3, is KAGVTQTPRYLIKTRGQQVTLSCSPISGHRSVSWYQQTPGQGLQFLFEYFSETQRNKGNFPGRFSGRQFSNSRSEMNVSTLELGDSALYLCASSLGASGYSGNTIYFGEGSWLTVV.

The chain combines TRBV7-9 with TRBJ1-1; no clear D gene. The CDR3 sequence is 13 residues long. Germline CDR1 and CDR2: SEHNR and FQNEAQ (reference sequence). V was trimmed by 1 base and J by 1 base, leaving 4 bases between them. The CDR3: CASSLVGNTEAFF. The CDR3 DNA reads TGTGCCAGCAGCTTAGTCGGGAACACTGAAGCTTTCTTT.

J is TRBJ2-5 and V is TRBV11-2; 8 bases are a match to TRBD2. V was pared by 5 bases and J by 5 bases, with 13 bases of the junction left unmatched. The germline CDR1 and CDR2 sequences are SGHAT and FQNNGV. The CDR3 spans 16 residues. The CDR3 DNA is TGTGCCAGCAGCCGTCTCAGCCTAGCGGGCGGGGAGACCCAGTACTTC. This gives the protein CASSRLSLAGGETQYF.

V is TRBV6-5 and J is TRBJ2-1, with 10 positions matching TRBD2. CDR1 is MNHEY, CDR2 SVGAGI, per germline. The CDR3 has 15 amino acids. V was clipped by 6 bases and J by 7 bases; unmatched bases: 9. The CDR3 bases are TGTGCCAGCAGCAAGCCTAGCGGGAGTTTGAATGAGCAGTTCTTC. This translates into CASSKPSGSLNEQFF.

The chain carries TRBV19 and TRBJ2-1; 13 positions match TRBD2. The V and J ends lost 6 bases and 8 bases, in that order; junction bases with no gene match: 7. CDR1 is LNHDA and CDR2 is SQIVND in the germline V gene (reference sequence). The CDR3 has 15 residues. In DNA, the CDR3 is TGTGCCAGTAGAGGGGGGACTAGCGGGATCCATGAGCAGTTCTTC. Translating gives CASRGGTSGIHEQFF. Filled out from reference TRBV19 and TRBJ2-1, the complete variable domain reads DGGITQSPKYLFRKEGQNVTLSCEQNLNHDAMYWYRQDPGQGLRLIYYSQIVNDFQKGDIAEGYSVSREKKESFPLTVTSAQKNPTAFYLCASRGGTSGIHEQFFGPGTRLTVL.

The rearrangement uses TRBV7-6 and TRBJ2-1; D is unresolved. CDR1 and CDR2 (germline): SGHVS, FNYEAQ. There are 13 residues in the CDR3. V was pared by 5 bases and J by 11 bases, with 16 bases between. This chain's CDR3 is CASSPPASQKQFF. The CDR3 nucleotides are TGTGCCAGCAGCCCCCCCGCATCACAAAAGCAGTTCTTC.

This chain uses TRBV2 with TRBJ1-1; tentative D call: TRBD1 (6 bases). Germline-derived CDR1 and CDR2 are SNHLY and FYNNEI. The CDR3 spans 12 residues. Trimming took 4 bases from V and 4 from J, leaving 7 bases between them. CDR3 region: CASSAGATEAFF. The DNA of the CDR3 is TGTGCCAGCAGTGCAGGGGCCACTGAAGCTTTCTTT.

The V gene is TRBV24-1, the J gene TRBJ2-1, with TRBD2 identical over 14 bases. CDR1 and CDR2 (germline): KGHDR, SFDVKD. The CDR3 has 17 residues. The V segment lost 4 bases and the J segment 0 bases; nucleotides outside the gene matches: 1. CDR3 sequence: CATSEGTSGSSYNEQFF. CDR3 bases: TGTGCCACCAGTGAGGGGACTAGCGGGAGCTCCTACAATGAGCAGTTCTTC.